This T cell receptor (beta chain) was found in a study of blood T cells in healthy people across ages. With regard to this clonotype: What it binds is unknown.

The use of a sample-barcoded 5' primer and a J-beta primer mix characterized a second PCR of about 6 to 12 cycles. TCRdb re-called the 5' RACE reads through MiXCR, storing one row per CDR3 protein. This repertoire shows about 580,000 distinct CDR3 sequences, under 55% found once; its top ten account for around 23%. Total RNA extracted from each sample amounted to at least 5.5 micrograms. Findings and caveats of the study: A greater number of naive CD4+ cells and higher diversity distinguished long-lived donors from aged donors.

This CDR3 is 16 amino acids long. V shed 6 bases and J 5 bases; nucleotides not matched to a gene: 12. The receptor was isolated from an elderly man in good health. The specimen was blood. This sequence joins TRBV12-3 or TRBV12-4 and TRBJ2-1, with 8 bases matching TRBD2. CDR3 DNA: TGTGCCAGCAGCTGGACTAGCCGAGGTCGGAACAATGAGCAGTTCTTC. Translation: CASSWTSRGRNNEQFF.